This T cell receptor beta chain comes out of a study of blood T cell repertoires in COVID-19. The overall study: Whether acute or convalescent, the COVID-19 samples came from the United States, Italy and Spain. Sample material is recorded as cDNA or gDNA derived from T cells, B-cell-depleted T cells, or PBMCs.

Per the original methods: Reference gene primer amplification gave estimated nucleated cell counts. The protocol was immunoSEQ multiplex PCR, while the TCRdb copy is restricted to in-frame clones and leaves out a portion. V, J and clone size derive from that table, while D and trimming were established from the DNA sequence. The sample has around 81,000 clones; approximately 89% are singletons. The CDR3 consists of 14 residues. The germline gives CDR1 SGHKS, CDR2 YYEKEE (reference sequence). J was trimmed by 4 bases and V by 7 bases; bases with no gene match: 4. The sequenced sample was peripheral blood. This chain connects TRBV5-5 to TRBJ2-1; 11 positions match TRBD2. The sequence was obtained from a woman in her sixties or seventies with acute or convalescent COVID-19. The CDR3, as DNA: TGTGCCAGCGCGACTAGCGGGACGTACAATGAGCAGTTCTTC. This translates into CASATSGTYNEQFF. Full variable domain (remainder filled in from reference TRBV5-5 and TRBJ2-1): DAGVTQSPTHLIKTRGQQVTLRCSPISGHKSVSWYQQVLGQGPQFIFQYYEKEERGRGNFPDRFSARQFPNYSSELNVNALLLGDSALYLCASATSGTYNEQFFGPGTRLTVL.